Listed here are 8 T cell receptor beta chains from one sample, sequenced in a study of T cells in Graves' hyperthyroidism and ophthalmopathy (dated by TCRdb to the late 2010s). The library was obtained by multiplex PCR. Sequencing was carried out with an Illumina HiSeq 2000. The TCR beta CDR3 regions were amplified from RNA transcripts. A first-round RT-PCR of the TCR CDR3 used the HTBI primer set with the Qiagen OneStep RT-PCR kit. TCRdb trimmed the raw reads at Q25, called clones with MiXCR and kept productive beta chains. Duplicate CDR3 protein sequences are folded into a single record with the most common DNA and genes. The sample yields under 500,000 distinct CDR3 sequences; around 15% were counted once. The ten most abundant clones make up 25% to 30% of the sample. The specimen was blood. The receptor source for this set is a man over 45 with Graves' ophthalmopathy.

This clonotype was picked up a small number of times. CDR3 protein: CASSLGSGYTDTQYF. The CDR3 coding sequence is TGTGCCAGCAGCTTAGGTAGCGGTTACACAGATACGCAGTATTTT. The chain combines TRBV7-9 with TRBJ2-3, with D tentatively TRBD2 (6 bases). Germline CDR1 reads SEHNR; CDR2 reads FQNEAQ (reference sequence). The CDR3 is 15 residues long. V was trimmed by 1 base and J by 2 bases, leaving 10 bases between them. The full variable domain, its missing parts supplied by reference TRBV7-9 and TRBJ2-3, is DTGVSQNPRHKITKRGQNVTFRCDPISEHNRLYWYRQTLGQGPEFLTYFQNEAQLEKSRLLSDRFSAERPKGSFSTLEIQRTEQGDSAMYLCASSLGSGYTDTQYFGPGTRLTVL.

This clonotype was picked up many times. The chain joins TRBV20-1 to TRBJ2-7; TRBD2 aligns across 7 bases. The germline V gene has CDR1 DFQATT and CDR2 SNEGSKA (reference sequence). J gave up 6 bases and V 6 bases, and 17 bases lay outside the gene matches. The CDR3 has 15 amino acids. The CDR3 loop reads CSAREGERDASEQYF. CDR3 in DNA: TGCAGTGCCAGGGAAGGGGAGCGGGACGCCTCCGAGCAGTACTTC.

The chain uses TRBV29-1 and TRBJ1-5, with 7 bases fitting TRBD1. Germline CDR1 is SQVTM and CDR2 is ANQGSEA. V lost 5 bases and J lost 4; bases outside the gene matches: 5. The CDR3 extends over 13 amino acids. The CDR3 sequence: CSVRQGDNQPQHF. In DNA, the CDR3 is TGCAGCGTTCGACAGGGAGATAATCAGCCCCAGCATTTT. The full variable domain, its missing parts supplied by reference TRBV29-1 and TRBJ1-5, is SAVISQKPSRDICQRGTSLTIQCQVDSQVTMMFWYRQQPGQSLTLIATANQGSEATYESGFVIDKFPISRPNLTFSTLTVSNMSPEDSSIYLCSVRQGDNQPQHFGDGTRLSIL.

This clonotype was seen many times. CDR3 DNA: TGCGCCAGCAGCTTTCGTAGCGGGAGCTCCTACGAGCAGTACTTC. It specifies CASSFRSGSSYEQYF. The chain couples TRBV4-1 to TRBJ2-7; 9 nucleotides align to TRBD2. Germline values: CDR1 MGHRA, CDR2 YSYEKL. The CDR3 loop spans 15 amino acids. Trimming removed 5 bases from V and 0 bases from J; junction bases left unmatched: 5.

This clonotype was counted a few times. The chain recombines TRBV3-1 with TRBJ2-2; D gene unclear. The CDR3 consists of 12 residues. Germline CDR1 reads LGHDT; CDR2 reads YNNKEL (reference sequence). V was clipped by 5 bases and J by 7 bases, with 8 bases between them. The CDR3 sequence is CASSTWGGELFF. In DNA, the CDR3 is TGTGCCAGCAGCACCTGGGGCGGGGAGCTGTTTTTT.

Comment on this clonotype: With a much larger clone just one base away, this may be a read error. V and J are TRBV5-8 and TRBJ2-6; D remains unclear. V was shortened by 3 bases and J by 0 bases, with 4 bases between the two germline ends. Germline V CDR1 and CDR2: SGHTS, YDEGEE. This CDR3 region has 14 residues. In DNA, the CDR3 is TGTGCCAGCAGCTGCGACTCTGGGGCCAACGTCCTGACTTTC. It yields the protein CASSCDSGANVLTF.

This clonotype was seen many times. The genes are TRBV7-6 and TRBJ2-5, with D perhaps matching TRBD2 (7 bases). Germline V gene data show CDR1 as SGHVS and CDR2 as FNYEAQ. V lost 5 bases to trimming and J lost 5 bases, with 30 bases between them. The CDR3 spans 19 residues. CDR3 in amino acids: CASSIRGGWRTGFDETQYF. Written as DNA, the CDR3 is TGTGCCAGCAGCATTAGGGGGGGCTGGAGAACAGGGTTTGACGAGACCCAGTACTTC.

The chain links TRBV7-9 to TRBJ1-2; D gene uncertain. The ends were cut back, 4 bases at V and 4 bases at J, with 10 bases in the middle. Germline CDR1 SEHNR, CDR2 FQNEAQ (reference sequence). The CDR3 sequence is 13 residues long. The CDR3: CASSSAQIYGYTF. The CDR3 DNA follows: TGTGCCAGCAGCTCAGCCCAGATCTATGGCTACACCTTC.